These T cell receptor beta chains were read from a single sample in a study of Ad26.COV2.S vaccination and SARS-CoV-2 variants. Assay: immunoSEQ multiplex PCR; the TCRdb copy retains only in-frame clones and omits some. The sample records some 640,000 clones, roughly 90% being singletons. The material was peripheral blood, obtained in a trial of Ad26.COV2.S vaccine versus placebo. The source of these receptors is a person aged 18-65 years who received the Ad26.COV2.S COVID-19 vaccine or a placebo. Both conserved end residues are part of each CDR3. D genes are given only for firm matches. Not every row has a clone size; where given, it reads once, few, many or a size class.

V gene	J gene	clone size	D gene	CDR3 DNA	CDR3 protein
TRBV15	TRBJ2-7	-	-	TGTGCCACCAGCAGAGATCTCGCGGAAGGTATCTCCTACGAGCAGTACTTC	CATSRDLAEGISYEQYF
TRBV7-2	TRBJ2-7	-	-	TGTGCCAGCAGCTTAGGTGGGGCGCCACCTCGGGAGCAGTACTTC	CASSLGGAPPREQYF
TRBV30	TRBJ1-1	-	-	TGTGCCTGGAGTGTAGTCAGGGCCACTGAAGCTTTCTTT	CAWSVVRATEAFF
TRBV24-1	TRBJ2-1	-	TRBD2	TGTGCCACCAGTGATGTAGCGGGGGGGTACAATGAGCAGTTCTTC	CATSDVAGGYNEQFF
TRBV5-6	TRBJ2-7	-	-	TGTGCCAGCAGGGACGGACTGCCTAACTCCTACGAGCAGTACTTC	CASRDGLPNSYEQYF
TRBV28	TRBJ2-1	once	-	TGTGCCAGCAGTTTAGGAGGGGACTACAATGAGCAGTTCTTC	CASSLGGDYNEQFF
TRBV5-1	TRBJ2-5	-	TRBD2	TGCGCCAGCAGCTTAGCGGGAGGGCAAGAGACCCAGTACTTC	CASSLAGGQETQYF
TRBV6-2/TRBV6-3	TRBJ2-5	-	TRBD1	TGTGCCAGCAGTTACCCCAACCTACGGACAGGGTCACCAGAGACCCAGTACTTC	CASSYPNLRTGSPETQYF
TRBV7-9	TRBJ2-7	-	-	TGTGCCAGCAGCCGGGACGGCCCAGCCTACGAGCAGTACTTC	CASSRDGPAYEQYF
TRBV18	TRBJ1-2	-	TRBD1	TGTGCCAGCTCACCTGGGACAGGGGAACATGGCTACACCTTC	CASSPGTGEHGYTF
TRBV3-1/TRBV3-2	TRBJ2-3	-	-	TGTGTCTCCGGTAGGCCCACAGATACGCAGTATTTT	CVSGRPTDTQYF
TRBV6-5	TRBJ2-5	-	TRBD2	TGTGCCAGCAGTTACGCCCGACTAGCAGAGACCCAGTACTTC	CASSYARLAETQYF
TRBV7-2	TRBJ2-1	-	TRBD2	TGTGCCAGCAGCTTAGCCCCCCGGGGGGGCCGTAATGAGCAGTTCTTC	CASSLAPRGGRNEQFF
TRBV7-2	TRBJ2-1	-	TRBD2	TGTGCCAGCAGCTCGACTAGCGGGAGCAATGAGCAGTTCTTC	CASSSTSGSNEQFF
TRBV7-9	TRBJ2-1	-	TRBD2	TGTGCCAGCAGCTTAGAGGGGGGACTAGCGGGAAGCTCCTACAATGAGCAGTTCTTC	CASSLEGGLAGSSYNEQFF
TRBV30	TRBJ2-2	-	-	TGTGCCTGGAGCTCTATAAACACCGGGGAGCTGTTTTTT	CAWSSINTGELFF
TRBV29-1	TRBJ2-5	-	TRBD1	TGCAGCGGAGCGACAGGGGGAAGGGAGACCCAGTACTTC	CSGATGGRETQYF
TRBV27	TRBJ1-1	-	-	TGTGCCAGCAGTTTATCCGGGACATTGAACACTGAAGCTTTCTTT	CASSLSGTLNTEAFF
TRBV7-9	TRBJ2-7	-	-	TGTGCCACGACGGGTCACACCTACGAGCAGTACTTC	CATTGHTYEQYF
TRBV13	TRBJ2-3	-	TRBD2	TGTGCCAGCAGCTTAGACACGGGACTAGCGGACACAGATACGCAGTATTTT	CASSLDTGLADTDTQYF
TRBV7-8	TRBJ2-3	-	-	TGTGCCAGCAGCTTAGATTCGGGATCCAATACGCAGTATTTT	CASSLDSGSNTQYF
TRBV7-8	TRBJ2-5	-	-	TGTGCCAGCAGCTTAGTCGTAACCTCCGGGACCCAGTACTTC	CASSLVVTSGTQYF
TRBV7-2	TRBJ2-1	-	TRBD1	TGTGCCAGCAGCCCGACAGGGCGCGAGCAGTTCTTC	CASSPTGREQFF
TRBV3-1/TRBV3-2	TRBJ2-2	-	TRBD2	TGTGCCAGCAGCCAAGATCTAGCGGGGGGGATCACCGGGGAGCTGTTTTTT	CASSQDLAGGITGELFF
TRBV19	TRBJ1-6	few	TRBD1	TGTGCCAGTAGTATCATAACTGGACAGGGGACTTCACCCCTCCACTTT	CASSIITGQGTSPLHF
TRBV14	TRBJ2-5	once	TRBD2	TGTGCCAGCAGCCAAGAATGGGCTAGCGGGACCCCGTGGGGAGAGACCCAGTACTTC	CASSQEWASGTPWGETQYF
TRBV6-5	TRBJ1-5	-	-	TGTGCCAGCAGTCAGGGTCCTGGGCAGCCCCAGCATTTT	CASSQGPGQPQHF
TRBV6-6	TRBJ2-3	-	-	TGTGCCAGCAGTCCCGCTGAGGGGATCTGGGATTTAGATACGCAGTATTTT	CASSPAEGIWDLDTQYF
TRBV27	TRBJ1-5	-	-	TGTGCCAGCGGCAGGGCGAACAATCAGCCCCAGCATTTT	CASGRANNQPQHF
TRBV7-2	TRBJ1-2	once	TRBD1	TGTGCCAGCAGCCCAGGGGGCGATAACTATGGCTACACCTTC	CASSPGGDNYGYTF
TRBV5-4	TRBJ1-3	-	-	TGTGCCAGCAGCTTGTCCACGGGGGGAAACACCATATATTTT	CASSLSTGGNTIYF
TRBV12-3/TRBV12-4	TRBJ2-1	-	-	TGTGCCAGCAGTTTCACCAATGAGCAGTTCTTC	CASSFTNEQFF
TRBV3-1/TRBV3-2	TRBJ1-1	-	-	TGTGCCAGCAGCCCCTCTATGAACACTGAAGCTTTCTTT	CASSPSMNTEAFF
TRBV6-1	TRBJ1-2	-	-	TGTGCCAGCAGTGAAGATGGCCGCTATGGCTACACCTTC	CASSEDGRYGYTF
TRBV18	TRBJ2-1	-	-	TGTGCCAGCTCACCACCGCTCTGGCAGGATGAGCAGTTCTTC	CASSPPLWQDEQFF
TRBV27	TRBJ1-1	-	-	TGTGCCAGCAGTTTATTGGGTGGGGGCACTGAAGCTTTCTTT	CASSLLGGGTEAFF
TRBV6-5	TRBJ1-2	-	-	TGTGCCAGCAGCTTTACGGGGGCCCTGGATTATGGCTACACCTTC	CASSFTGALDYGYTF
TRBV4-2	TRBJ2-1	once	-	TGTGCCAGCAGCCAACTCACGACCCGTGACTCCTACAATGAGCAGTTCTTC	CASSQLTTRDSYNEQFF
TRBV28	TRBJ1-6	-	-	TGTGCCAGTACCGGGGGAGGGATTCATTCACCCCTCCACTTT	CASTGGGIHSPLHF
TRBV19	TRBJ2-2	-	TRBD2	TGTGCCAGTAGTCCTCGACTAGCGTGGACCGGGGAGCTGTTTTTT	CASSPRLAWTGELFF
TRBV2	TRBJ2-6	-	-	TGTGCCACCTCTTATATGGGAGCTGGGGCCAACGTCCTGACTTTC	CATSYMGAGANVLTF
TRBV19	TRBJ2-3	-	-	TGTGCCAGTAGTACTGCCGGGTCCGATACGCAGTATTTT	CASSTAGSDTQYF
TRBV6-5	TRBJ1-6	-	-	TGTGCCAGCAGTTACTCGAAAAGATACCGTGATTCACCCCTCCACTTT	CASSYSKRYRDSPLHF
TRBV6-1	TRBJ1-5	-	TRBD1	TGTGCCAGCAGTGGGTGGGGACAGGGAGGGTTCGGAACGAATCAGCCCCAGCATTTT	CASSGWGQGGFGTNQPQHF
TRBV6-5	TRBJ1-4	-	-	TGTGCCAGCAGTTACGGGGTTGGGGAAAAACTGTTTTTT	CASSYGVGEKLFF
TRBV4-3	TRBJ2-3	-	-	TGCGCCAGCAGCCAAGACGGCACAGATACGCAGTATTTT	CASSQDGTDTQYF
TRBV9	TRBJ2-6	-	-	TGTGCCAGCAGTCGTAGAACAGGCAACTCTGGGGCCAACGTCCTGACTTTC	CASSRRTGNSGANVLTF